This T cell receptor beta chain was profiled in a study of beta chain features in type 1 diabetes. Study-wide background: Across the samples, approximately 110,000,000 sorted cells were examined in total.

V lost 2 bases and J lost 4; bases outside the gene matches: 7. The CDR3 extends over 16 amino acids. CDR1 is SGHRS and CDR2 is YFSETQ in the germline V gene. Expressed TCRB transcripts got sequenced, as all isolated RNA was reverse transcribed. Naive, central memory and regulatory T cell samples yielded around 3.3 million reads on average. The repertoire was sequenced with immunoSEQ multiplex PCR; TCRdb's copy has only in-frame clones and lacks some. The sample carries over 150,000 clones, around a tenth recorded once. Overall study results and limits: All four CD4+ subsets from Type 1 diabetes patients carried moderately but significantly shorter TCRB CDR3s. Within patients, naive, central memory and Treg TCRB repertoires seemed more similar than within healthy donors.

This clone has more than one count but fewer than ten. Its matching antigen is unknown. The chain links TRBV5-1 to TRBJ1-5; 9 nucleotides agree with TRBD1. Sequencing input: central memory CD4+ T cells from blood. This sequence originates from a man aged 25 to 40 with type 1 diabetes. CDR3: CASSLTPGTGNQPQHF. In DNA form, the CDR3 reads TGCGCCAGCAGCTTAACTCCCGGGACAGGGAATCAGCCCCAGCATTTT.